This record covers a single T cell receptor beta chain. As handled by the study authors: Amplification of reference gene primers provided the estimated nucleated cell counts. Clones were sequenced by immunoSEQ multiplex PCR, and TCRdb holds only the in-frame ones, with some missing. The V and J calls and clone size come from that table; D and trimming were worked out from the DNA. This table holds about 120,000 clones, 85% to 90% found once. V was clipped by 5 bases and J by 4 bases; unmatched bases: 4. Germline V gene sequence: CDR1 MNHEY, CDR2 SVGEGT. The length of the CDR3 is 13 residues. This entry belongs to a study of blood T cell repertoires in COVID-19. Study summary: Researchers got acute and convalescent COVID-19 samples from the United States, Italy and Spain. The analysed material was cDNA or gDNA that came from T cells, B-cell-depleted T cells, or PBMCs.

Patients at the Seattle site were enrolled during active infection and followed longitudinally. The chain joins TRBV6-2 or TRBV6-3 to TRBJ1-2; 7 bases map to TRBD1. The sample taken for sequencing was peripheral blood. This TCR came from a woman in her sixties or seventies with COVID-19, enrolled during active disease. CDR3 sequence (DNA): TGTGCCAGCAGTGACAGGGTTGGCTATGGCTACACCTTC. Its translation is CASSDRVGYGYTF.